These T cell receptor beta chains were read from a single sample in a study of STAT5B mutations in CD4+ large granular lymphocyte leukemia. The protocol was immunoSEQ multiplex PCR, while the TCRdb copy is restricted to in-frame clones and leaves out a portion. The sample includes about 48,000 clones, about 70% seen only once; the top ten take approximately 1.4%. Sample: CD4+ T cells from blood buffy coats. These receptors came from a human donor in good health. CDR3s include the opening cysteine and the closing phenylalanine or tryptophan. Each record gives: V gene, D gene, J gene, clone size, CDR3 protein, CDR3 DNA. The D gene is left open where the match is weak. A clone size is listed for some rows: how often the clone was seen (once, few, many), or a class if it is expanded.

>TRBV10-3|TRBD1|TRBJ1-4|medium-sized
CAIRAGTGGQNEKLFF
TGTGCCATCAGAGCCGGGACAGGGGGCCAGAATGAAAAACTGTTTTTT
>TRBV6-6|NA|TRBJ1-2|NA
CASTSGFNYYGYTF
TGTGCCAGCACCTCAGGGTTTAATTACTATGGCTACACCTTC
>TRBV7-9|NA|TRBJ1-2|NA
CASTDATSIYGYTF
TGTGCCAGCACGGATGCCACGTCCATCTATGGCTACACCTTC
>TRBV30|TRBD1|TRBJ1-5|few
CAWSTGTGPQHF
TGTGCCTGGAGTACGGGGACAGGACCCCAGCATTTT
>TRBV7-8|NA|TRBJ1-2|NA
CASSLAGFNYGYTF
TGTGCCAGCAGCTTAGCCGGGTTTAACTATGGCTACACCTTC
>TRBV19|TRBD1|TRBJ2-7|NA
CASSTTGGRSYEQYF
TGTGCCAGTAGTACAACAGGGGGGAGGTCCTACGAGCAGTACTTC
>TRBV6-1|NA|TRBJ1-6|NA
CASARDTDNSPLHF
TGTGCCAGCGCACGGGACACCGATAATTCACCCCTCCACTTT
>TRBV5-1|TRBD1|TRBJ2-5|NA
CASSLVAGTGEETQYF
TGCGCCAGCAGCTTGGTAGCGGGGACAGGGGAGGAGACCCAGTACTTC
>TRBV30|NA|TRBJ2-7|NA
CASGYSSYEQYF
TGTGCCTCGGGGTATAGCTCCTACGAGCAGTACTTC
>TRBV7-9|TRBD1|TRBJ2-1|NA
CASSSRQGAEQFF
TGTGCCAGCAGCTCGAGACAGGGTGCTGAGCAGTTCTTC
>TRBV19|TRBD1|TRBJ2-6|once
CASRPGTGSAGANVLTF
TGTGCCAGTAGGCCCGGGACAGGGAGTGCTGGGGCCAACGTCCTGACTTTC
>TRBV28|NA|TRBJ2-7|NA
CASNSWDYEQYF
TGTGCCAGCAACAGCTGGGATTACGAGCAGTACTTC
>TRBV7-9|NA|TRBJ1-5|few
CASSLDLGQPQHF
TGTGCCAGCAGCTTGGATTTAGGGCAGCCCCAGCATTTT